Described below is a single T cell receptor (beta chain) sequence and its context. The data were produced by immunoSEQ multiplex PCR, yet TCRdb's version contains in-frame clones alone and is incomplete. In the table there are 190,000 or so clones, just under 80% of which are singletons. The source of the sample is a study of blood T cell repertoires in COVID-19. V lost 6 bases and J 3 bases, leaving 9 bases between the germline ends. Germline CDR1 MNHEY, CDR2 SVGEGT. This CDR3 is 12 amino acids long. The TCR sequence derives from a woman older than 75 with active or convalescent COVID-19. This chain links TRBV6-2 or TRBV6-3 with TRBJ2-7; D is undetermined. Sequenced input: peripheral blood. The chain's CDR3 is CASSHTDYEQYF. The DNA of the CDR3 is TGTGCCAGCAGCCACACAGACTACGAGCAGTACTTC.